This T cell receptor (beta chain) is from a study of CXCR3-negative and CXCR3-positive naive CD8 T cells. The overall study: The libraries together contributed 120 million to 150 million TRB reads, each supplying about 1.5 +/- 0.3 million.

At around 300,000 cells each, triplicate sorts were carried out for each CD8+ T cell subset. Study results and limitations: Upon cryopreservation, CXCR3 expression partially decreased, and most assays used fresh PBMCs.

With UMI labels, 5' RACE was used to prepare the TRB cDNA libraries. Each CDR3 protein gets one entry in TCRdb, which reprocessed the 5' RACE reads and gives no DNA. The sample table includes 75,000 to 100,000 distinct CDR3 sequences. As for this clonotype: Its antigen is unknown.

CDR3 size: 16 residues. CDR1 is SNHLY, CDR2 FYNNEI, per germline. This chain connects TRBV2 to TRBJ1-6; TCRdb outputs TRBD1, but without DNA this stays unchecked. Input material: naive CXCR3- CD8+ T cells from blood. Subset noted: CD45RO-CCR7+CD27+CD95- naive CD8+ T cells lacking CXCR3 (TNR3-). The receptor was derived from a human donor in good health. Some clones in this sample may be carry-over from other donors' samples. CDR3 sequence: CASSTDRGEYNSPLHF.